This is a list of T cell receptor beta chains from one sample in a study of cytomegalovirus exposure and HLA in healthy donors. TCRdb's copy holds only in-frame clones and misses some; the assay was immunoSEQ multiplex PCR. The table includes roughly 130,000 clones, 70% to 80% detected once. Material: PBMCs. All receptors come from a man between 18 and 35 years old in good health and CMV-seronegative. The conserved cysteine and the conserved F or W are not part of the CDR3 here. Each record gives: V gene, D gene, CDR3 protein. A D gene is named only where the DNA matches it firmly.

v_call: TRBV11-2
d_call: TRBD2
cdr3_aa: ASSLGGLAQQF

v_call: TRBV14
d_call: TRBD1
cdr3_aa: ASSGTGIGYT

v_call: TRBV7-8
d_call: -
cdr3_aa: ASSLWGGGEKLF

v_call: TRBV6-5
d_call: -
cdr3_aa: ASSSEVPEGYGYT

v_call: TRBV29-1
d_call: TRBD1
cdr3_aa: SVEKQGAQVEQY

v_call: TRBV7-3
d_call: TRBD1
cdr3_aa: ASSLTLQGWNEQF

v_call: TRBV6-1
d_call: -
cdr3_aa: ASSESRAF

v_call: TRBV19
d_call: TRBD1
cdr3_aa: ASMNRGRGTEAF

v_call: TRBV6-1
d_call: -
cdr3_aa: ASSEWGGRGNQPQH

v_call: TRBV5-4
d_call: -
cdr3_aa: ASNPGWGGGSEQY

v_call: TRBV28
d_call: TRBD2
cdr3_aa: ASSSPSGVSDEQF

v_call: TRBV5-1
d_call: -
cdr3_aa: ASSSQPQGNTEAF

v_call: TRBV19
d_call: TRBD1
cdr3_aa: ASSTDRGESSPLH

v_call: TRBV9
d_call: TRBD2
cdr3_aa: ASSVSGGRAYNEQF

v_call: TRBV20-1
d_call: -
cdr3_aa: SARDGQPQH

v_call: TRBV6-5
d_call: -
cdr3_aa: ATQLRRDADTQY

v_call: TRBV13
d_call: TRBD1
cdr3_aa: ASSLDPRQGRSYEQY

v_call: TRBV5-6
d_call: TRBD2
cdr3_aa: ASSRDSGAWEQY

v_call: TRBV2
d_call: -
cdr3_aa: ASTDRDSNQPQH

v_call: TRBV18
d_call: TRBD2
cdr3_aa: ASSPPGLAGGVTGELF

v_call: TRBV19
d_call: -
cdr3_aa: ASGAAASYEQY

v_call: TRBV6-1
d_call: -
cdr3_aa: ASRWGEQPQH

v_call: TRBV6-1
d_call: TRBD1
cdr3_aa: AGRSTGANTEAF

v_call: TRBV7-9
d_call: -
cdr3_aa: ASSLLLGQETQY

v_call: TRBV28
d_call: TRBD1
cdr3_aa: ASNVLTGSGGYGYT

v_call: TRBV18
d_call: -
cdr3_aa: ASSPLGPSDGGYGYT

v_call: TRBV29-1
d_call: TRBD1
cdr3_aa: SVRPGTDNTEAF

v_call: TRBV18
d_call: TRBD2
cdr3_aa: ASTGTSGTDTQY

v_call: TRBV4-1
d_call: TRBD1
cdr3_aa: ASSQRSGDRRGYGYT

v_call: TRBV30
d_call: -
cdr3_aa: AWSRRDTEAF

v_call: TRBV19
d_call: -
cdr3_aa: ATRSADNTGELF

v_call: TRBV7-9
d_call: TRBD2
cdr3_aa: ASSRLAGLPYEQY

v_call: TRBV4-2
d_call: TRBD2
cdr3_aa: ASSQGREGAYEQY

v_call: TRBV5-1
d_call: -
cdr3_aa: ASSKPLNEGTDTQY

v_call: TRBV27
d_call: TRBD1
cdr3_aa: ASSLSPIGQGVSYEQY

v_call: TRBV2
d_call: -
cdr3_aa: ASREEPTDTQY

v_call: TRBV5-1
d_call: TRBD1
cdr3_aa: SSGGGQGCCMGDTQY

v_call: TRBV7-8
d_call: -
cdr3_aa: ASSTDAPNQPQH

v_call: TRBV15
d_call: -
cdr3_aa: ATSRDPYSNQPQH

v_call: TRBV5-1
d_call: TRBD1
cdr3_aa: ASSSGTAYEQY

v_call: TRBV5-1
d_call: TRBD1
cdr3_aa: ASSFAGGFFYNEQF

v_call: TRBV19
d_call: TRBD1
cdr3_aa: ASRTGLNYGYT

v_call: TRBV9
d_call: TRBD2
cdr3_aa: ASSPGTSGGVEQY

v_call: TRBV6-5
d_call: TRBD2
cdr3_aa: ASSYSGTSFNEQF

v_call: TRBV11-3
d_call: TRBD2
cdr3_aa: ASSRGASGRALNEQY

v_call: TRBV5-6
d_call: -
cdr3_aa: ASSLPGHPNYGYT

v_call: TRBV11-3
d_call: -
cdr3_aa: ASSSPPTYEQY

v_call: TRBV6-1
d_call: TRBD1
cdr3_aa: ASSEGTGDTEAF

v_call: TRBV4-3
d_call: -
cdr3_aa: ASSQYFGSEQY

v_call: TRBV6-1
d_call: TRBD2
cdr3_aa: ASRVLAGGTYEQY

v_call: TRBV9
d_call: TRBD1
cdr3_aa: ASSGLTTGGGNYGYT

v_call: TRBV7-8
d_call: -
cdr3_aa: ASTLGMGRGYNEQF

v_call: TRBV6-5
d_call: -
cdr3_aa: ASSTGFTEAF

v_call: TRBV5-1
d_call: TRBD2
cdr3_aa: ASSLGLAGPDTQY

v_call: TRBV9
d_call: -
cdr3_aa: ASSGPYRAGNTEAF

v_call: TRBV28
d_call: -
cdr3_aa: ASSLYAALH

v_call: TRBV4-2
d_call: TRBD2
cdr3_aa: ASSLTSGDQETQY